The entry below describes one T cell receptor (beta chain). As yet, its antigen is unknown. The CDR3 is made up of 12 amino acids. Germline loops: CDR1 SNHLY, CDR2 FYNNEI. Trimming cost V 1 base and J 15 bases, with 13 bases left between them. The record originates from a study of beta chain features in type 1 diabetes. Study at large: What patients shared with healthy donors was a similar profile of age, gender and cell yields. Study-level points and caveats: The similarity of naive, central memory and Treg TCRB repertoires appeared greater among patients than among healthy donors. All four CD4+ subsets of Type 1 diabetes patients contained TCRB CDR3s that were moderately but significantly shorter.

Expressed TCRB transcripts were sequenced because the isolated RNA had all been reverse transcribed beforehand. Repertoires were generated with immunoSEQ multiplex PCR, while TCRdb's copy carries only in-frame clones and drops some. Here the sample spans under 300,000 clones, approximately 20% being singletons. Markers CD45RO/CCR7/CD25/CD127/CD95/CD27 served to sort CD4+ naive, central memory, regulatory and stem cell-like memory cells. The V call is TRBV2, the J call TRBJ2-1, with D perhaps matching TRBD2 (6 bases). This receptor was identified in a woman aged 40 to 50 with type 1 diabetes. The sample consisted of naive CD4+ T cells from blood. The chain's CDR3 is CASSEGPGLGFF. DNA for the CDR3: TGTGCCAGCAGTGAAGGGCCGGGACTTGGGTTCTTC.